This TCR beta chain was profiled in a study of blood T cell repertoires in COVID-19. The wider study: Samples of COVID-19 (acute and convalescent) were obtained from the United States, Italy and Spain.

Note on this clone: This sample includes further DNA sequences coding for the same CDR3.

In germline, CDR1 is KGHDR, CDR2 SFDVKD. Trimming stripped 7 bases from V and 0 bases from J, with 11 bases between. This CDR3 comprises 15 residues. Here immunoSEQ multiplex PCR was the method, and the copy in TCRdb shows in-frame clones only, minus some. Among 200,000 to 300,000 clones listed, about nine tenths were seen once. This sequence joins TRBV24-1 and TRBJ2-2; TRBD2 is a possible D gene (6 bases). The material sequenced was peripheral blood. This receptor was obtained from a man aged 55 to 70 who had recovered from COVID-19. CDR3 loop: CATRSSGTNTGELFF. The CDR3 nucleotides read TGTGCCACCAGAAGTAGCGGAACGAACACCGGGGAGCTGTTTTTT.